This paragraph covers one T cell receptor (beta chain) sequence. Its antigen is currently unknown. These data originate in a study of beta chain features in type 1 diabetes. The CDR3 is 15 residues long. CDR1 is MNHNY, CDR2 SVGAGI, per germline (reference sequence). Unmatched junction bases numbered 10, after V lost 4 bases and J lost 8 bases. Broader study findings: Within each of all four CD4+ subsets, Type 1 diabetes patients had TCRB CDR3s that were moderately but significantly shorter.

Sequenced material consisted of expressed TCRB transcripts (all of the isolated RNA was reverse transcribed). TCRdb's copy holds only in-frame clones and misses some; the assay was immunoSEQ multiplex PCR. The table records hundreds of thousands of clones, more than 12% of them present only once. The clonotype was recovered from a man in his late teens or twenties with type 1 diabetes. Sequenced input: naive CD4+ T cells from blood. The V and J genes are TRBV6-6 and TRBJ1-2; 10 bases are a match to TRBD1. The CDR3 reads CASSWPGQGLGGYTF. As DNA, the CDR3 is TGTGCCAGCAGTTGGCCGGGACAGGGGCTTGGGGGCTACACCTTC.